The sequence of this T cell receptor (beta chain) was determined in a study of molecular identifiers for immune sequencing clone quantification. General study results and limits: Spiked Jurkat TCR RNA equivalent to one cell was reportedly detectable in approximately 1 million naive cells. Clones that had above 20 RNA copies took up over 98% of effector molecules but under 1% in naive cells.

Each CDR3 protein gets one entry after TCRdb re-called the PCR reads with MiXCR. The sample yields about 640,000 distinct CDR3 sequences, roughly 21% seen once. At least ten counts were recorded for this clonotype. As yet, its antigen is unknown. Naive CD8 T cells were sorted, and the gate applied was CD8+CD4-CCR7+CD45RA+. Source material: naive CD8+ T cells from blood, with Jurkat cell RNA spiked in. Subset of the sample: FACS-sorted CD8+CD4-CCR7+CD45RA+ naive T cells. This clonotype was sampled from a human donor in good health. Some libraries in this study had Jurkat cell RNA spiked in.

The CDR3 loop reads CAWGIGNEQFF. In nucleotides, the CDR3 is TGTGCCTGGGGGATCGGAAATGAGCAGTTCTTC. This sequence joins TRBV30 and TRBJ2-1, with D hard to call. CDR1 and CDR2 from the germline V gene are GTSNPN and SVGIG (reference sequence). The CDR3 consists of 11 residues. Trimming removed 5 bases at V and 7 bases at J, with 9 bases between.